This T cell receptor (beta chain) was found in a study of T cell changes during pregnancy in multiple sclerosis. Germline CDR1 and CDR2: MGHRA and YSYEKL. V gave up 0 bases and J gave up 2 bases, with 10 bases separating them. The CDR3 consists of 16 residues. Generated by immunoSEQ multiplex PCR, the TCRdb table keeps only in-frame clones and is missing some. The data show tens of thousands of clones, about 95% seen once. This sample comprised peripheral blood, obtained in the third trimester of pregnancy. The chain combines TRBV4-1 with TRBJ2-2; D unresolved. This TCR derives from a female donor with multiple sclerosis, enrolled in a pregnancy study. The CDR3 protein is CASSQDSSRNTGELFF. In nucleotides, the CDR3 is TGCGCCAGCAGCCAAGATAGCAGCCGTAACACCGGGGAGCTGTTTTTT.